The 9 T cell receptor beta chains reported below all come from one sample, sequenced in a study of spatial heterogeneity in lung cancer. TCRdb independently ran MiXCR on the 5' RACE reads; one entry per CDR3 protein. The sample consists of about 45,000 distinct CDR3 sequences, about 11% of them appearing once. Time point noted: sample taken at primary tumor resection. The input material, whole RNA from tumor, nontumor lung or frozen PBMC, was sequenced unsorted. The starting material was PBMCs, obtained at surgery. These receptors came from a female donor with early-stage non-small cell lung cancer.

The V call is TRBV12-3 or TRBV12-4, the J call TRBJ2-1, with 7 positions matching TRBD1. Losses at the gene ends were 6 bases for V and 7 bases for J; bases not matched to a gene: 6. This CDR3 contains 13 residues. CDR3 sequence (DNA): TGTGCCAGCAGGGGGACAGCCCGTAATGAGCAGTTCTTC. It is translated as CASRGTARNEQFF.

This clonotype has just a few counts. The chain joins TRBV7-2 to TRBJ1-2; D ambiguous. Germline lookup yields CDR1 SGHTA and CDR2 FQGNSA. The CDR3 runs to 15 residues. V gave up 1 base and J gave up 2 bases, with 11 bases separating them. The CDR3 spells CASSLDLGRNYGYTF. The CDR3 coding sequence is TGTGCCAGCAGCTTAGATTTGGGAAGAAACTATGGCTACACCTTC.

This clonotype was detected a few times. V usage is TRBV30 and J usage is TRBJ2-3, with 9 nucleotides matching TRBD2. From germline, CDR1 is GTSNPN and CDR2 SVGIG (reference sequence). V lost 3 bases and J lost 6; bases outside the gene matches: 7. The length of the CDR3 is 14 residues. CDR3 in amino acids: CAWRREGPRDTQYF. In DNA, the CDR3 is TGTGCCTGGAGGCGGGAGGGGCCCCGGGATACGCAGTATTTT.

This clonotype was counted many times. The CDR3 region has the DNA TGTGCCAGCAGTACCCCGATACCAAGGCCCTACGAGCAGTACTTC. Its protein product is CASSTPIPRPYEQYF. The genes are TRBV6-2 or TRBV6-3 and TRBJ2-7; D not certain. In germline, CDR1 is MNHEY, CDR2 SVGEGT. V gave up 5 bases and J gave up 2 bases, with 16 bases separating them. CDR3 length equals 15 residues.

This clonotype was detected a few times. The V call is TRBV5-1, the J call TRBJ2-5; TRBD2 matches at 10 bases. CDR3 size: 16 residues. Germline assignment: CDR1 SGHRS and CDR2 YFSETQ. The junction had 11 bases not matched to a gene; V was cut back by 4 bases and J by 5 bases. CDR3 sequence: CASSRWGAGGPETQYF. CDR3 DNA sequence: TGCGCCAGCAGCCGGTGGGGAGCGGGGGGGCCGGAGACCCAGTACTTC.

This clonotype was picked up a small number of times. The chain links TRBV20-1 to TRBJ1-5; no definite D call. Germline assignment: CDR1 DFQATT and CDR2 SNEGSKA (reference sequence). This CDR3 is built from 14 residues. V lost 1 base and J 0 bases, leaving 7 bases between the germline ends. CDR3 residues: CSARAAYSNQPQHF. The CDR3 DNA reads as TGCAGTGCTAGAGCGGCGTATAGCAATCAGCCCCAGCATTTT.

The chain recombines TRBV7-2 with TRBJ2-2; D uncertain. Trimming left V 4 bases short and J 9 bases short, with 9 bases between. Germline CDR1 is SGHTA and CDR2 is FQGNSA. This CDR3 region has 12 residues. DNA for the CDR3: TGTGCCAGCAGCTGGACGACGAGGGAGCTGTTTTTT. This translates into CASSWTTRELFF. Full variable domain (outside the CDR3, taken from reference TRBV7-2 and TRBJ2-2): GAGVSQSPSNKVTEKGKDVELRCDPISGHTALYWYRQSLGQGLEFLIYFQGNSAPDKSGLPSDRFSAERTGGSVSTLTIQRTQQEDSAVYLCASSWTTRELFFGEGSRLTVL.

This clonotype has a count of ten or more. The chain recombines TRBV18 with TRBJ2-7, with 11 bases lining up with TRBD2. The CDR3 spans 18 residues. V lost 6 bases and J lost 0; bases outside the gene matches: 13. Germline-derived CDR1 and CDR2 are KGHSH and LQKENI. The CDR3 spells CASSPTSGGSFSSYEQYF. The CDR3 coding sequence is TGTGCCAGCTCCCCTACTAGCGGGGGATCATTCAGCTCCTACGAGCAGTACTTC.

This clonotype was counted only a few times. The rearrangement uses TRBV18 and TRBJ2-7; D is perhaps TRBD1 (6 bases). V lost 0 bases and J lost 6, with 15 bases in between. CDR3 length: 15 amino acids. The V gene's germline CDR1 is KGHSH and CDR2 LQKENI. CDR3 in amino acids: CASSPPFTDRSEQYF. CDR3 coding DNA: TGTGCCAGCTCACCACCGTTTACGGACAGAAGCGAGCAGTACTTC.